This TCR beta chain was retrieved from a study of CD8+ T cells in alopecia areata (dated by TCRdb to between 2017 and 2018). About the study as a whole: The treated patients took part in an open-label pilot trial in which moderate-to-severe alopecia areata was treated with oral tofacitinib at 5 to 10 mg twice daily. Tofacitinib was administered for 6 to 18 months, and 6 months of follow-up off drug were then conducted to assess delayed response and recurrence. The study used high-throughput TCRbeta sequencing to examine T cell clonal expansion in alopecia areata, in both the C3H/HeJ mouse model and human patients. Scalp tissue and sorted CD4+ and CD8+ peripheral blood T cells from patchy and totalis/universalis alopecia areata patients and from healthy controls were covered by human TCRbeta sequencing. Tofacitinib-treated patients had biopsies at baseline and at 4 and 24 weeks of treatment, with a later scalp biopsy in several patients. Clonality in the scalp was compared among normal scalp (n=4), patchy alopecia areata scalp (n=8), and alopecia totalis/universalis scalp (n=8). The RNA source kit depended on sample type: the PAXgene miRNA kit for fixed scalp, the miRNeasy kit for PBMCs, and the RNeasy kit for mouse skin. TCRbeta CDR3 regions were amplified by immunoSEQ multiplex PCR with 35 Vbeta forward and 13 Jbeta reverse primers. Findings and caveats that apply to the study as a whole: Unlike mouse skin, where gammadelta T cells dominate, normal human skin contains resident alphabeta T cells that get sequenced too, which complicates analysis of the scalp TCR repertoire. Higher clonality and more expanded CD8+ clones were observed in lesional scalp than in normal scalp, particularly in alopecia totalis/universalis, a finding suggestive of antigenic drive. Compared with mice, TCR sequences shared between patients were less clear, possibly partly because of HLA diversity across the patient population.

There are a few counts of this clone. Its antigen has not been determined. Base qualities are missing; no much larger clone stands one base away. As encoded in the germline V gene, CDR1 is SQVTM while CDR2 is ANQGSEA. From cysteine to phenylalanine, the CDR3 is 14 amino acids long. The CDR3 DNA has 42 bases and is translated from base 1. Trimming takes 4 bases from V and 0 bases from J, and the germline ends sit 10 bases apart. Library preparation was by the immunoSEQ multiplex PCR assay. RNA was extracted from all samples and reverse transcribed into cDNA, which served as template for TCR sequencing. First-strand cDNA was synthesized with SuperScript III using a 2:1 mix of oligo-dT and random hexamers. A synthetic immune receptor repertoire was used to assess amplification bias, and residual bias was removed computationally. Per the original workflow: Raw reads were preprocessed to remove errors, and CDR3 was defined according to IMGT conventions as the region from the conserved cysteine to phenylalanine. Clonality was computed as 1 minus the Shannon entropy, with the entropy normalized by log2 of the number of productive unique TCRs. Whether each scalp clone was CD4 or CD8 was inferred by checking scalp TCRbeta sequences against the CD4 and CD8 repertoires from sorted blood. The table comes from immuneACCESS by way of TCRdb, which keeps in-frame sequences with V and J called. Part of the clones is missing from these tables; in studies checked, under half for an unresolved V gene and the rest for unknown reasons. Clonal size and the V and J genes are those of that table, whereas D and trimming came from the DNA. This sample has 90,000 to 100,000 clones in its table, and around 45% of those were observed once. Of the sample, 1.3% is held by the ten largest clones.

From alopecia areata patients, peripheral blood was collected along with lesional scalp punch biopsies. PBMCs were isolated by density centrifugation and stained for CD3, CD4 and CD8, after which CD4+ and CD8+ T cells were sorted on a FACSAria. Recombination linked TRBV29-1 to TRBJ2-1; D gene: possibly TRBD2, on 6 matching bases. The sequencing input was CD4+ T cells sorted from blood. The origin of this receptor is a human donor with alopecia areata. The CDR3 here reads CSVVAGSSYNEQFF. The sequence in DNA is TGCAGCGTTGTGGCCGGGAGCTCCTACAATGAGCAGTTCTTC.